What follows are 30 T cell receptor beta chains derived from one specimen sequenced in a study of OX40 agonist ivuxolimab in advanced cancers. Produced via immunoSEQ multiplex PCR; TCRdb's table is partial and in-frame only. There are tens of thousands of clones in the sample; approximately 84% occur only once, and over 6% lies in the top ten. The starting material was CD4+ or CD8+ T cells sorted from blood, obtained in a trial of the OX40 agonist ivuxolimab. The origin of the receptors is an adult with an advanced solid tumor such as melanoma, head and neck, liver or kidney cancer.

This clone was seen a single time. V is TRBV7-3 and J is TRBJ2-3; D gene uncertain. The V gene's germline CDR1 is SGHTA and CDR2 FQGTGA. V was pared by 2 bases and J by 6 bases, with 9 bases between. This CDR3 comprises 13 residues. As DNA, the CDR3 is TGTGCCAGCAGCTTAGTTCCCTCGGATACGCAGTATTTT. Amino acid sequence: CASSLVPSDTQYF.

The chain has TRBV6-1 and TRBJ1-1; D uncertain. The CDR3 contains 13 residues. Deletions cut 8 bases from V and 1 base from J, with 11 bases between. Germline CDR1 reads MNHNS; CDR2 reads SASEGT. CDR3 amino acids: CASGRTGNTEAFF. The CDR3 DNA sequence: TGTGCCAGCGGAAGGACCGGGAACACTGAAGCTTTCTTT.

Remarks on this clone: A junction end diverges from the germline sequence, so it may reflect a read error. Written as DNA, the CDR3 is TGTGCCAGCAGTTTATATTCTAGCGGGGGCCCCCGCCACTTC. The encoded protein is CASSLYSSGGPRHF. The V and J genes are TRBV28 and TRBJ2-4, with 10 bases fitting TRBD2. Germline V gene data show CDR1 as MDHEN and CDR2 as SYDVKM. The CDR3 loop spans 14 amino acids.

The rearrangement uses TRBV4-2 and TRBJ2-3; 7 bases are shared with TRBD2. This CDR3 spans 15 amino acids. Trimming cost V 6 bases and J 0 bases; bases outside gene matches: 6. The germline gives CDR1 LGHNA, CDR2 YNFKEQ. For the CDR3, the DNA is TGTGCCAGCAGTCTCGACGGGGGGAGCACAGATACGCAGTATTTT. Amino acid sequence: CASSLDGGSTDTQYF.

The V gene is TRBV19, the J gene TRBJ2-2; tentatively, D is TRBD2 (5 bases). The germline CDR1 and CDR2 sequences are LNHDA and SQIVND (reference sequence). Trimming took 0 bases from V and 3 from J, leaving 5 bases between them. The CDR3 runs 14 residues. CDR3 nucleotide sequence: TGTGCCAGTAGTATAGAGAGGGACACCGGGGAGCTGTTTTTT. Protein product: CASSIERDTGELFF.

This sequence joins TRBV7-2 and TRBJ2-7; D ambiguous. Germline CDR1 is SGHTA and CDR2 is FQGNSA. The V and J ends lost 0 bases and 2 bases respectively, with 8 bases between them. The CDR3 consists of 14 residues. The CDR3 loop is CASSLAQGTYEQYF. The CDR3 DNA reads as TGTGCCAGCAGCTTAGCGCAAGGAACCTACGAGCAGTACTTC.

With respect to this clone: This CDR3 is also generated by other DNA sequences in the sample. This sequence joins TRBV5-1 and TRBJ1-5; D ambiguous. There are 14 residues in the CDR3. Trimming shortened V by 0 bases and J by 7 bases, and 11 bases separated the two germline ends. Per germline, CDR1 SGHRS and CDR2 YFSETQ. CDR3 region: CASSLEGGDQPQHF. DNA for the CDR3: TGCGCCAGCAGCTTGGAAGGAGGTGACCAGCCCCAGCATTTT.

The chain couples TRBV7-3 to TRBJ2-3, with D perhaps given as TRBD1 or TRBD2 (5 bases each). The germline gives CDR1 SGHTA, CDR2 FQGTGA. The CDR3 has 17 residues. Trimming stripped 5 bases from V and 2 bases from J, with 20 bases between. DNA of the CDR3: TGTGCCAGCAGCCCAAGACCGGGACGGGTAGACACAGATACGCAGTATTTT. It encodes CASSPRPGRVDTDTQYF.

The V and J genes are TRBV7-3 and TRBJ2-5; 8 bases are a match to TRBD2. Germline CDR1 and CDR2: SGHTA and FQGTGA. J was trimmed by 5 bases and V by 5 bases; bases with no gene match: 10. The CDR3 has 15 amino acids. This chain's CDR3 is CASSPSGTSGETQYF. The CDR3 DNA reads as TGTGCCAGCAGCCCTTCCGGGACTAGTGGGGAGACCCAGTACTTC.

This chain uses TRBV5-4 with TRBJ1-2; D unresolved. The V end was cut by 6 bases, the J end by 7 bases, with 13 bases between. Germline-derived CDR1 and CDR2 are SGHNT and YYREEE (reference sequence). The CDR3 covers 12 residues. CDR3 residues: CASTLEGSGYTF. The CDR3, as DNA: TGTGCCAGCACCCTAGAGGGTAGTGGCTACACCTTC.

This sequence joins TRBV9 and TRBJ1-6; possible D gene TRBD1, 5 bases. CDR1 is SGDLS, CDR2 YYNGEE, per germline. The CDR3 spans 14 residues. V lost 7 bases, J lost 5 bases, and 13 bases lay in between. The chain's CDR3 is CASSKGLDNSPLHF. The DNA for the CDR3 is TGTGCCAGCTCTAAGGGACTGGATAATTCACCCCTCCACTTT. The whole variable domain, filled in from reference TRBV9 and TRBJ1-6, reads DSGVTQTPKHLITATGQRVTLRCSPRSGDLSVYWYQQSLDQGLQFLIQYYNGEERAKGNILERFSAQQFPDLHSELNLSSLELGDSALYFCASSKGLDNSPLHFGNGTRLTVT.

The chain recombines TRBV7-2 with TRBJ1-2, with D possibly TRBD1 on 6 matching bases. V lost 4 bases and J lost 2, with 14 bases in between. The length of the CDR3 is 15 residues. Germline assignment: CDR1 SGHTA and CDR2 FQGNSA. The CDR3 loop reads CASSSTRDRNYGYTF. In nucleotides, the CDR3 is TGTGCCAGCAGCTCAACGCGTGACAGGAACTATGGCTACACCTTC.

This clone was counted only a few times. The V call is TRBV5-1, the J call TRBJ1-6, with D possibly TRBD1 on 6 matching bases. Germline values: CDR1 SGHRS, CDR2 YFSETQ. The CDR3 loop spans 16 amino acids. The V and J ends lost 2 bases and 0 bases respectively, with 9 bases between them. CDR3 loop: CASSLTGSSYNSPLHF. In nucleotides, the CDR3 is TGCGCCAGCAGCTTAACAGGGAGCTCCTATAATTCACCCCTCCACTTT. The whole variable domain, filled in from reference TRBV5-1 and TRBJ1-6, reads KAGVTQTPRYLIKTRGQQVTLSCSPISGHRSVSWYQQTPGQGLQFLFEYFSETQRNKGNFPGRFSGRQFSNSRSEMNVSTLELGDSALYLCASSLTGSSYNSPLHFGNGTRLTVT.

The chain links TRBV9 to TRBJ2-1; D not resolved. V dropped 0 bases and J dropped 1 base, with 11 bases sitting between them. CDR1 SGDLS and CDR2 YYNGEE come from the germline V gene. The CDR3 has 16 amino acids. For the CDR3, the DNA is TGTGCCAGCAGCGTAGTAGGCGGCCTTTCCTACAATGAGCAGTTCTTC. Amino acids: CASSVVGGLSYNEQFF.

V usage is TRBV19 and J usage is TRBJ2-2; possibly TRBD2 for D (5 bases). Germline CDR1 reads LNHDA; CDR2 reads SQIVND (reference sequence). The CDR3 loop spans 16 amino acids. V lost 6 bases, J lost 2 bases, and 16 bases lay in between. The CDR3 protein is CASRSSGSLNTGELFF. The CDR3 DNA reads TGTGCCAGTAGATCAAGCGGCTCGCTAAACACCGGGGAGCTGTTTTTT. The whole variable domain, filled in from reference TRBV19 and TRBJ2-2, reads DGGITQSPKYLFRKEGQNVTLSCEQNLNHDAMYWYRQDPGQGLRLIYYSQIVNDFQKGDIAEGYSVSREKKESFPLTVTSAQKNPTAFYLCASRSSGSLNTGELFFGEGSRLTVL.

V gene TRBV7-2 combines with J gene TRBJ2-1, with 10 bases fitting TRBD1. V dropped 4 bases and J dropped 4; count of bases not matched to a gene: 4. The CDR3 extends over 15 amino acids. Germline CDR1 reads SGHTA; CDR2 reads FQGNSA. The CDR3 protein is CASSYDRGPYNEQFF. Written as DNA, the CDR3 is TGTGCCAGCAGCTACGACAGGGGGCCTTACAATGAGCAGTTCTTC. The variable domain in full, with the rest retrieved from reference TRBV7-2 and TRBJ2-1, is GAGVSQSPSNKVTEKGKDVELRCDPISGHTALYWYRQSLGQGLEFLIYFQGNSAPDKSGLPSDRFSAERTGGSVSTLTIQRTQQEDSAVYLCASSYDRGPYNEQFFGPGTRLTVL.

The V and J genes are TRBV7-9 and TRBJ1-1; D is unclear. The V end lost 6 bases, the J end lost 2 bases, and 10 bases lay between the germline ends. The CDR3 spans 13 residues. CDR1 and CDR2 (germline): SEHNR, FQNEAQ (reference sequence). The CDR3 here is CASSSGRNTEAFF. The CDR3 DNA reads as TGTGCCAGCAGTTCTGGACGTAACACTGAAGCTTTCTTT.

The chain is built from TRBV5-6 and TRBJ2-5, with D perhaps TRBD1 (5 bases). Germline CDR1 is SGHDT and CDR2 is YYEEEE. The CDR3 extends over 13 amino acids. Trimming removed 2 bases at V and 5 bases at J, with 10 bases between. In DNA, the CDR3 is TGTGCCAGCAGCTTACAGGTCGGGGAGACCCAGTACTTC. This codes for CASSLQVGETQYF.

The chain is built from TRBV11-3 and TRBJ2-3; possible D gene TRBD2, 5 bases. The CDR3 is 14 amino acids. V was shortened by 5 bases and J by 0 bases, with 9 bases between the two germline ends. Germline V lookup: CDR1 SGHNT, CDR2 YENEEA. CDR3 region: CASSTEGSTDTQYF. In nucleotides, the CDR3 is TGTGCCAGCAGCACCGAGGGTAGCACAGATACGCAGTATTTT.

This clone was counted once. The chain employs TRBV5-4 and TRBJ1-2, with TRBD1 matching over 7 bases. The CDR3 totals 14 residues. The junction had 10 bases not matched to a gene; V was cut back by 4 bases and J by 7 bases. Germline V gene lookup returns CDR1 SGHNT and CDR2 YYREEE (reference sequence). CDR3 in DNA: TGTGCCAGCAGCCAAGATCAAAACAGGGGTGGCTACACCTTC. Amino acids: CASSQDQNRGGYTF.

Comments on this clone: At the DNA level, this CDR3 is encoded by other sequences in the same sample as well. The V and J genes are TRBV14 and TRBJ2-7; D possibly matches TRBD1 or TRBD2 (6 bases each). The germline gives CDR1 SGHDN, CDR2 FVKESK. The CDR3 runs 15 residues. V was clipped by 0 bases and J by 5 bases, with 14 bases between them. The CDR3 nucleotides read TGTGCCAGCAGCCAAGAGAGGGGGGTAAATCACGAGCAGTACTTC. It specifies CASSQERGVNHEQYF. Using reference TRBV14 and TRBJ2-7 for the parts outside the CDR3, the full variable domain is EAGVTQFPSHSVIEKGQTVTLRCDPISGHDNLYWYRRVMGKEIKFLLHFVKESKQDESGMPNNRFLAERTGGTYSTLKVQPAELEDSGVYFCASSQERGVNHEQYFGPGTRLTVT.

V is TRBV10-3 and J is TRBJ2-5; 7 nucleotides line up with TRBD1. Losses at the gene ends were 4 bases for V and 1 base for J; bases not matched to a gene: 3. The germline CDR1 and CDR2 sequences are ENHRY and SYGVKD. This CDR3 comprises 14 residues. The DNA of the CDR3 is TGTGCCATCAGTGTGGGACAGATCCAAGAGACCCAGTACTTC. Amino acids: CAISVGQIQETQYF.

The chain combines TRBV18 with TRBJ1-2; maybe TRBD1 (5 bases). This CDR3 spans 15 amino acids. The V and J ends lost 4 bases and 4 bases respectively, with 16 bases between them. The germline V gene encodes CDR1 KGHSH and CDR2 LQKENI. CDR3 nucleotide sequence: TGTGCCAGCTCACAAGGCCAGGGTACCTTCTATGGCTACACCTTC. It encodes CASSQGQGTFYGYTF.

DNA of the CDR3: TGCAGCGTTATGGGGGAGGGCTCCTACGAGCAGTACTTC. This sequence encodes CSVMGEGSYEQYF. This chain connects TRBV29-1 to TRBJ2-7; 7 bases agree with TRBD2. Germline V gene data show CDR1 as SQVTM and CDR2 as ANQGSEA. The length of the CDR3 is 13 residues. The ends lost 5 bases at V and 0 bases at J; junction bases unmatched: 4.

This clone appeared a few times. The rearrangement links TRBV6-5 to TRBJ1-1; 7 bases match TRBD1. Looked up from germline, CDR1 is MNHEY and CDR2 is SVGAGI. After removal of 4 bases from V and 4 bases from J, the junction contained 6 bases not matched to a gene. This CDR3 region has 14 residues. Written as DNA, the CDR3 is TGTGCCAGCAGTTCCCAGACAGGGAGCACTGAAGCTTTCTTT. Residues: CASSSQTGSTEAFF.

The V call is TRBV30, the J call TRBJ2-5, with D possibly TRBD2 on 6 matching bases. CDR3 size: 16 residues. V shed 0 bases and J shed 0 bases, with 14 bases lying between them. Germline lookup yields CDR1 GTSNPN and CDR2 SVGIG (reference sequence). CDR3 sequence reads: CAWSVTGGGYQETQYF. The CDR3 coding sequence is TGTGCCTGGAGTGTAACGGGTGGGGGGTACCAAGAGACCCAGTACTTC.

Here the CDR3 DNA reads TGTGCCAGCAGCTCCCTTCCGGGACAGTTGAACACTGAAGCTTTCTTT. Protein product: CASSSLPGQLNTEAFF. The rearrangement joins TRBV28 to TRBJ1-1, with TRBD1 matching over 7 bases. Germline V gene lookup returns CDR1 MDHEN and CDR2 SYDVKM. Trimming took 6 bases from V and 0 from J; bases not matched to a gene: 10. The CDR3 totals 16 residues.

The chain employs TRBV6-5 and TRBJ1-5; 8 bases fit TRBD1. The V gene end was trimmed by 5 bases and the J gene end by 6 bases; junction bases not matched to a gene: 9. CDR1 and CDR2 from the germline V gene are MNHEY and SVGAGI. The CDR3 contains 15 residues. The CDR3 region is CASSMTGEWGQPQHF. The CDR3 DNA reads TGTGCCAGCAGTATGACAGGGGAATGGGGTCAGCCCCAGCATTTT.

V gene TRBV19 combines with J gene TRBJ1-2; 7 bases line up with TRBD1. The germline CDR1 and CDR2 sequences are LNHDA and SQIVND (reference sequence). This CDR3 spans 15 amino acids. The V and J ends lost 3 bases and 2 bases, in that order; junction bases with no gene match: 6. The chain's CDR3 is CASSIGRGHNYGYTF. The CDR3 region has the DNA TGTGCCAGTAGTATTGGTAGGGGGCACAACTATGGCTACACCTTC.

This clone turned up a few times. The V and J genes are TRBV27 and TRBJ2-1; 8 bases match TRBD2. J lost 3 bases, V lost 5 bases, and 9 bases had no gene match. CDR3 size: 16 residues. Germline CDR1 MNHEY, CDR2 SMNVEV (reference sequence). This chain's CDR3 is CASSPSAGEFYNEQFF. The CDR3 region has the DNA TGTGCCAGCAGTCCCTCAGCGGGGGAGTTCTACAATGAGCAGTTCTTC.